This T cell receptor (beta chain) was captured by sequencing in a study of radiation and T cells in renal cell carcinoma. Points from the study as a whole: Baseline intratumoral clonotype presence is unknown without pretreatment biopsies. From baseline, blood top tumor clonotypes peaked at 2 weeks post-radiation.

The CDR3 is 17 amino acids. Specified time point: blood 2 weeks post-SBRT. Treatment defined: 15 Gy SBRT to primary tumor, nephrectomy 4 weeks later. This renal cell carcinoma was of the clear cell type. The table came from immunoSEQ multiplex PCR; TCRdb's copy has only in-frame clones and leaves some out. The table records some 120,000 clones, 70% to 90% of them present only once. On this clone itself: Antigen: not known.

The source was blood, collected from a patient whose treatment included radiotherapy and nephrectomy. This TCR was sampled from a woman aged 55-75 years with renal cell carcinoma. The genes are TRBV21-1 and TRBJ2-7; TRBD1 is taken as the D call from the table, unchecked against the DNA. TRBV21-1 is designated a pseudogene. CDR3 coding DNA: TGTGCCAGCAGCAAATTTTTCGGGCGACAGGCTACCTACGAGCAGTACTTC. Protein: CASSKFFGRQATYEQYF.